This TCR beta chain was recovered during a study of T cells after yellow fever vaccination. Overall study findings and caveats: Peaking faster, on day 5 versus 15, the secondary response was nonetheless weaker. A small proportion of clonotypes was detected in both the CD4 and CD8 compartments. Clones from primary vaccination mostly reappeared after the booster (about 97% CD4, under 90% CD8).

For TCR, cDNA came from 5'RACE template switching, which added a universal primer site and UMIs. TCRdb reanalysed the 5' RACE reads using MiXCR and keeps one entry per CDR3 protein. The sample shows about 340,000 distinct CDR3 sequences, under 15% of them seen only once. The CDR3 has 13 amino acids. CDR1 and CDR2 (germline): KGHDR, SFDVKD. V lost 6 bases and J lost 1, with 5 bases in between. Details on this clonotype: Its antigen is not known.

The TCR was taken from a man aged 18 to 30 who received the YFV17D yellow fever vaccine. The sample here was CD4+ T cells sorted from PBMCs, taken 15 days after the yellow fever booster vaccination. The chain employs TRBV24-1 and TRBJ2-2; D gene uncertain. The CDR3 bases are TGTGCCACCAGTCGACAGAACACCGGGGAGCTGTTTTTT. Protein: CATSRQNTGELFF.